The 32 T cell receptor beta chains presented below share a single source sample, sequenced in a study of blood T cells in healthy people across ages. Next came a second PCR, run for roughly 6 to 11 cycles, which used a sample-barcoded 5' primer along with a J-beta primer mix. TCRdb analysed the 5' RACE reads with MiXCR anew, one entry per CDR3 protein. The sample consists of 850,000 to 1,000,000 distinct CDR3 sequences, roughly 51% of them appearing once. Material for sequencing was blood. The source of these receptors is a woman aged 55 to 70 in good health.

The CDR3 loop reads CASIRTGGHEQYF. CDR3 sequence (DNA): TGTGCCAGCATCCGGACAGGGGGTCACGAGCAGTACTTC. This sequence joins TRBV28 and TRBJ2-7, with 10 bases identical to TRBD1. Germline V gives CDR1 MDHEN, CDR2 SYDVKM. Trimming removed 7 bases from V and 5 bases from J; junction bases left unmatched: 5. This CDR3 spans 13 amino acids. Variable domain in full (rest from reference TRBV28 and TRBJ2-7): DVKVTQSSRYLVKRTGEKVFLECVQDMDHENMFWYRQDPGLGLRLIYFSYDVKMKEKGDIPEGYSVSREKKERFSLILESASTNQTSMYLCASIRTGGHEQYFGPGTRLTVT.

The rearrangement links TRBV20-1 to TRBJ2-7, with 8 bases identical to TRBD2. After removal of 0 bases from V and 3 bases from J, the junction contained 10 bases not matched to a gene. CDR1 is DFQATT and CDR2 is SNEGSKA in the germline V gene (reference sequence). CDR3 length equals 16 residues. CDR3 in amino acids: CSARDYLASGLYEQYF. The CDR3 nucleotides are TGCAGTGCTAGAGATTATCTTGCTAGCGGGCTCTACGAGCAGTACTTC.

This clonotype was picked up a small number of times. The chain couples TRBV18 to TRBJ2-1; the D call may be TRBD1 or TRBD2 (5 bases each). Germline V gives CDR1 KGHSH, CDR2 LQKENI. Between the trimmed V and J ends, which lost 2 bases and 3 bases, there was a span of 17 bases. This CDR3 region has 17 residues. In nucleotides, the CDR3 is TGTGCCAGCTCACCAGCAGGGACCGGCTTAATCTACAATGAGCAGTTCTTC. Its protein product is CASSPAGTGLIYNEQFF.

This clonotype showed up just a few times. This chain links TRBV3-1 with TRBJ2-5; unclear D gene. Trimming cost V 0 bases and J 5 bases, with 10 bases left between them. CDR1 and CDR2 from the germline V gene are LGHDT and YNNKEL (reference sequence). The CDR3 contains 14 residues. CDR3 in DNA: TGTGCCAGCAGCCAAGATTTGGGCCGCGAGACCCAGTACTTC. This translates into CASSQDLGRETQYF.

V and J are TRBV9 and TRBJ1-2; D uncertain. Germline loops: CDR1 SGDLS, CDR2 YYNGEE. The CDR3 spans 14 residues. V was clipped by 4 bases and J by 4 bases, with 14 bases between them. CDR3 sequence (DNA): TGTGCCAGCAGCTTGGGCAGTTTTTCCTATGGCTACACCTTC. Amino acid sequence: CASSLGSFSYGYTF.

The chain has TRBV28 and TRBJ1-6; D possibly corresponds to TRBD1 (5 bases). There are 16 residues in the CDR3. V was cut by 7 bases and J by 0 bases, with 13 bases left in between. Germline V gene lookup returns CDR1 MDHEN and CDR2 SYDVKM. The CDR3 nucleotides are TGTGCCAGCACCCACGGGGGGAGCTCCTATAATTCACCCCTCCACTTT. Translation gives CASTHGGSSYNSPLHF.

This sequence joins TRBV6-2 or TRBV6-3 and TRBJ2-3; 9 nucleotides agree with TRBD2. The germline gives CDR1 MNHEY, CDR2 SVGEGT. The CDR3 contains 13 residues. J lost 10 bases, V lost 5 bases, and 7 bases had no gene match. The CDR3 is CASSNSGSVAQYF. CDR3 DNA sequence: TGTGCCAGCAGTAATAGCGGGAGCGTAGCGCAGTATTTT.

In its sample, this clonotype was seen a few times. The V call is TRBV27, the J call TRBJ1-4; no firm D call. Germline lookup yields CDR1 MNHEY and CDR2 SMNVEV (reference sequence). The germline V and J ends were trimmed by 4 bases and 6 bases, with 15 bases remaining between them. The CDR3 is 15 amino acids. DNA for the CDR3: TGTGCCAGCAGTTCGTGGGCAGGTTCGGATGAAAAACTGTTTTTT. It translates to CASSSWAGSDEKLFF. The complete variable domain, with remaining parts taken from reference TRBV27 and TRBJ1-4, reads EAQVTQNPRYLITVTGKKLTVTCSQNMNHEYMSWYRQDPGLGLRQIYYSMNVEVTDKGDVPEGYKVSRKEKRNFPLILESPSPNQTSLYFCASSSWAGSDEKLFFGSGTQLSVL.

The chain carries TRBV7-9 and TRBJ1-4; no clear D. The CDR3 contains 14 residues. Germline CDR1 SEHNR, CDR2 FQNEAQ (reference sequence). The V gene lost 1 base and the J gene lost 7 bases, with 10 bases spanning the gap. The CDR3 reads CASSLGQILEKLFF. CDR3 nucleotides: TGTGCCAGCAGCTTAGGCCAAATACTTGAAAAACTGTTTTTT.

This chain links TRBV27 with TRBJ2-5; a weak D match, TRBD1 (5 bases). Germline loops: CDR1 MNHEY, CDR2 SMNVEV (reference sequence). This CDR3 comprises 14 residues. V gave up 5 bases and J gave up 1 base, with 11 bases separating them. The CDR3 reads CASSAARVQETQYF. CDR3 DNA sequence: TGTGCCAGCAGTGCGGCCAGGGTCCAAGAGACCCAGTACTTC.

This clonotype was seen only a few times. The V gene is TRBV24-1, the J gene TRBJ2-3; a weak D match, TRBD2 (5 bases). The CDR3 length is 14 residues. The germline V gene encodes CDR1 KGHDR and CDR2 SFDVKD. V shed 6 bases and J shed 5 bases, with 14 bases lying between them. CDR3 sequence: CATSKPGVGDTQYF. The DNA for the CDR3 is TGTGCCACCAGTAAGCCCGGGGTTGGAGATACGCAGTATTTT.

The genes are TRBV10-3 and TRBJ2-7; 7 bases align to TRBD2. The germline CDR1 and CDR2 sequences are ENHRY and SYGVKD. Germline trimming cut 6 bases from V and 0 bases from J; bases unmatched to any gene: 8. This CDR3 has 15 amino acids. The CDR3 is CAISRSSGSSYEQYF. In DNA form, the CDR3 reads TGTGCCATCAGCCGGTCTAGCGGAAGCTCCTACGAGCAGTACTTC.

The chain combines TRBV7-7 with TRBJ2-4, with a weak D call TRBD1 (5 bases). The J call may be faulty, since TRBJ2-7 better matches the DNA end. This CDR3 has 14 amino acids. Germline V gene sequence: CDR1 SSHAT, CDR2 FNYEAQ (reference sequence). CDR3 protein: CASSLASGMDEQYF. DNA of the CDR3: TGTGCCAGCAGCTTAGCCTCAGGGATGGACGAGCAGTACTTC.

This chain connects TRBV10-3 to TRBJ1-2; D is uncertain. Germline loops: CDR1 ENHRY, CDR2 SYGVKD. The CDR3 has 14 residues. V lost 2 bases and J 2 bases, leaving 9 bases between the germline ends. The CDR3, as DNA: TGTGCCATCAGTGAGGCTGCCAGCAACTATGGCTACACCTTC. Translated: CAISEAASNYGYTF.

This chain connects TRBV10-2 to TRBJ1-1, with a possible D match to TRBD1 (5 bases). V lost 2 bases, J lost 1 base, and 14 bases lay in between. The V gene's germline CDR1 is WSHSY and CDR2 SAAADI. The CDR3 extends over 16 amino acids. The CDR3 nucleotides are TGCGCCAGCAGTGAGACCGCGACAGATTGGAACACTGAAGCTTTCTTT. This sequence encodes CASSETATDWNTEAFF.

This clonotype came up many times. Its ends do not fully match the called genes, so a read error is possible. This chain joins TRBV5-1 and TRBJ2-7, with 12 bases matching TRBD2. The CDR3 has 14 residues. Per the germline V gene, CDR1 is SGHRS and CDR2 is YFSETQ. The CDR3 nucleotides read TGTGCCAGCAGCCCGACTAGCGGGAGCTACGAGCAGTACTTC. As protein: CASSPTSGSYEQYF.

This chain connects TRBV28 to TRBJ2-3, with D possibly matching TRBD2 (5 bases). In germline, CDR1 is MDHEN, CDR2 SYDVKM. V lost 6 bases and J 3 bases, leaving 22 bases between the germline ends. The CDR3 sequence is 17 residues long. CDR3 amino acids: CASRRPGVSTGTDTQYF. In nucleotides, the CDR3 is TGTGCCAGCAGGCGGCCCGGGGTATCGACCGGGACAGATACGCAGTATTTT.

This clonotype was found many times. J is TRBJ2-1 and V is TRBV2; possibly TRBD2 for D (6 bases). The CDR3 length is 15 residues. Germline CDR1 is SNHLY and CDR2 is FYNNEI. Trimming cost V 5 bases and J 3 bases, with 14 bases left between them. CDR3 protein: CASSQTGTFYNEQFF. CDR3 nucleotide sequence: TGTGCCAGCAGTCAAACCGGGACTTTCTACAATGAGCAGTTCTTC.

The chain has TRBV5-1 and TRBJ2-7; TRBD2 agrees at 11 bases. The V and J ends lost 4 bases and 7 bases, in that order; junction bases with no gene match: 10. From germline, CDR1 is SGHRS and CDR2 YFSETQ. The CDR3 runs 15 residues. This chain's CDR3 is CASSIAGGLPNEQYF. DNA of the CDR3: TGCGCCAGCAGCATAGCGGGGGGGCTTCCCAATGAGCAGTACTTC. Together with reference TRBV5-1 and TRBJ2-7, the CDR3 gives the full variable domain: KAGVTQTPRYLIKTRGQQVTLSCSPISGHRSVSWYQQTPGQGLQFLFEYFSETQRNKGNFPGRFSGRQFSNSRSEMNVSTLELGDSALYLCASSIAGGLPNEQYFGPGTRLTVT.

The chain couples TRBV20-1 to TRBJ2-4; TRBD2 matches at 11 bases. V was pared by 5 bases and J by 13 bases, with 13 bases of the junction left unmatched. This CDR3 contains 14 residues. CDR1 DFQATT and CDR2 SNEGSKA come from the germline V gene (reference sequence). CDR3 in DNA: TGCAGTGCTCTGGGACTAGCGGAGCGATACAAGCAGTACTTC. This sequence encodes CSALGLAERYKQYF.

This clonotype was seen only once. The chain couples TRBV9 to TRBJ2-5; the match to TRBD2 covers 7 bases. The DNA end lines up better with TRBJ2-7; the J call may be wrong. This CDR3 comprises 15 residues. CDR1 and CDR2 from the germline V gene are SGDLS and YYNGEE. The CDR3 here is CASSVGGGEFYEQYF. The DNA for the CDR3 is TGTGCCAGCAGCGTAGGTGGGGGGGAGTTCTACGAGCAGTACTTC.

This clonotype was detected only a few times. This chain uses TRBV7-2 with TRBJ2-4; D ambiguous. The J call is doubtful: the DNA matches TRBJ2-7 better. Germline lookup yields CDR1 SGHTA and CDR2 FQGNSA. This CDR3 is 14 amino acids long. CDR3 in DNA: TGTGCCAGCAGCCGGTCCATTCCTCGGTACGAGCAGTACTTC. Translation: CASSRSIPRYEQYF.

This clonotype was seen a few times. The chain is built from TRBV18 and TRBJ2-7, with TRBD2 matching 9 bases. With V trimmed by 2 bases and J by 6 bases, 11 bases remained unmatched. This CDR3 region has 16 residues. Germline loops: CDR1 KGHSH, CDR2 LQKENI. The CDR3 DNA reads TGTGCCAGCTCACCAGGGCCTAGCGGGGCCAGAGGCGAGCAGTACTTC. This gives the protein CASSPGPSGARGEQYF.

The chain couples TRBV4-3 to TRBJ2-3, with D possibly matching TRBD2 (6 bases). Deletions cut 1 base from V and 1 base from J, with 18 bases between. The germline gives CDR1 LGHNA, CDR2 YSLEER. The CDR3 extends over 18 amino acids. The CDR3 DNA is TGCGCCAGCAGCCAAGGCGTTCTCCTAGCGAAAGGCACAGATACGCAGTATTTT. Its translation is CASSQGVLLAKGTDTQYF.

The chain uses TRBV11-2 and TRBJ2-7; D might be TRBD2 (6 bases). Germline-derived CDR1 and CDR2 are SGHAT and FQNNGV. CDR3 length equals 16 residues. V was shortened by 5 bases and J by 6 bases, with 23 bases between the two germline ends. The CDR3 spells CASSPRSGEYLGEQYF. DNA of the CDR3: TGTGCCAGCAGCCCCCGTTCGGGAGAATATCTGGGCGAGCAGTACTTC.

J is TRBJ2-7 and V is TRBV28; D uncertain. In germline, CDR1 is MDHEN, CDR2 SYDVKM. This CDR3 has 10 amino acids. Trimming shortened V by 8 bases and J by 7 bases, and 9 bases separated the two germline ends. The CDR3 region is CASGPHEQYF. The CDR3 DNA is TGTGCCAGCGGTCCCCATGAGCAGTACTTC.

The chain has TRBV4-1 and TRBJ2-5, with 7 bases matching TRBD1. The CDR3 contains 14 residues. Trimming at V came to 3 bases and at J to 7 bases, leaving 8 bases not matched to a gene. Germline-derived CDR1 and CDR2 are MGHRA and YSYEKL. The CDR3, as DNA: TGCGCCAGCAGCCAGATCCCGGGACAGAGGACCCAGTACTTC. This sequence encodes CASSQIPGQRTQYF.

A word on this clonotype: An end of the junction differs from the germline gene, which may be a read error. V and J are TRBV28 and TRBJ1-2; D is uncertain. The CDR3 sequence is 13 residues long. CDR1 and CDR2 from the germline V gene are MDHEN and SYDVKM. CDR3 sequence reads: CASILPGRYGYTF. The CDR3 region has the DNA TGTGCCAGCATTTTACCTGGACGATATGGCTACACCTTC.

The chain recombines TRBV6-6 with TRBJ2-3; TRBD1 agrees at 9 bases. Germline V gene data show CDR1 as MNHNY and CDR2 as SVGAGI (reference sequence). This CDR3 is 16 amino acids long. V lost 4 bases, J lost 1 base, and 6 bases stayed unmatched. CDR3 nucleotides: TGTGCCAGCAGTTTGGACAGGGGACGGGGCACAGATACGCAGTATTTT. Amino acid sequence: CASSLDRGRGTDTQYF.

The chain recombines TRBV11-2 with TRBJ2-1; 8 positions agree with TRBD2. CDR1 and CDR2 from the germline V gene are SGHAT and FQNNGV. The V segment lost 5 bases and the J segment 4 bases; nucleotides outside the gene matches: 4. This CDR3 comprises 14 residues. CDR3 nucleotides: TGTGCCAGCAGCACAATAGCGGGATACAATGAGCAGTTCTTC. Amino acids: CASSTIAGYNEQFF.

This sequence joins TRBV28 and TRBJ1-5, with a tentative D call TRBD1 (6 bases). Per germline, CDR1 MDHEN and CDR2 SYDVKM. The CDR3 extends over 14 amino acids. V shed 3 bases and J shed 3 bases, with 9 bases lying between them. The CDR3 region has the DNA TGTGCCAGCAGTTTGGGGACACTCAATCAGCCCCAGCATTTT. This codes for CASSLGTLNQPQHF.

The V and J genes are TRBV4-1 and TRBJ1-5; 8 nucleotides line up with TRBD1. V was pared by 4 bases and J by 5 bases, with 13 bases of the junction left unmatched. This CDR3 has 17 residues. In germline, CDR1 is MGHRA, CDR2 YSYEKL. The CDR3 protein is CASSPWTGRLEDQPQHF. The CDR3 DNA sequence: TGCGCCAGCAGCCCATGGACAGGGCGCTTGGAAGATCAGCCCCAGCATTTT.